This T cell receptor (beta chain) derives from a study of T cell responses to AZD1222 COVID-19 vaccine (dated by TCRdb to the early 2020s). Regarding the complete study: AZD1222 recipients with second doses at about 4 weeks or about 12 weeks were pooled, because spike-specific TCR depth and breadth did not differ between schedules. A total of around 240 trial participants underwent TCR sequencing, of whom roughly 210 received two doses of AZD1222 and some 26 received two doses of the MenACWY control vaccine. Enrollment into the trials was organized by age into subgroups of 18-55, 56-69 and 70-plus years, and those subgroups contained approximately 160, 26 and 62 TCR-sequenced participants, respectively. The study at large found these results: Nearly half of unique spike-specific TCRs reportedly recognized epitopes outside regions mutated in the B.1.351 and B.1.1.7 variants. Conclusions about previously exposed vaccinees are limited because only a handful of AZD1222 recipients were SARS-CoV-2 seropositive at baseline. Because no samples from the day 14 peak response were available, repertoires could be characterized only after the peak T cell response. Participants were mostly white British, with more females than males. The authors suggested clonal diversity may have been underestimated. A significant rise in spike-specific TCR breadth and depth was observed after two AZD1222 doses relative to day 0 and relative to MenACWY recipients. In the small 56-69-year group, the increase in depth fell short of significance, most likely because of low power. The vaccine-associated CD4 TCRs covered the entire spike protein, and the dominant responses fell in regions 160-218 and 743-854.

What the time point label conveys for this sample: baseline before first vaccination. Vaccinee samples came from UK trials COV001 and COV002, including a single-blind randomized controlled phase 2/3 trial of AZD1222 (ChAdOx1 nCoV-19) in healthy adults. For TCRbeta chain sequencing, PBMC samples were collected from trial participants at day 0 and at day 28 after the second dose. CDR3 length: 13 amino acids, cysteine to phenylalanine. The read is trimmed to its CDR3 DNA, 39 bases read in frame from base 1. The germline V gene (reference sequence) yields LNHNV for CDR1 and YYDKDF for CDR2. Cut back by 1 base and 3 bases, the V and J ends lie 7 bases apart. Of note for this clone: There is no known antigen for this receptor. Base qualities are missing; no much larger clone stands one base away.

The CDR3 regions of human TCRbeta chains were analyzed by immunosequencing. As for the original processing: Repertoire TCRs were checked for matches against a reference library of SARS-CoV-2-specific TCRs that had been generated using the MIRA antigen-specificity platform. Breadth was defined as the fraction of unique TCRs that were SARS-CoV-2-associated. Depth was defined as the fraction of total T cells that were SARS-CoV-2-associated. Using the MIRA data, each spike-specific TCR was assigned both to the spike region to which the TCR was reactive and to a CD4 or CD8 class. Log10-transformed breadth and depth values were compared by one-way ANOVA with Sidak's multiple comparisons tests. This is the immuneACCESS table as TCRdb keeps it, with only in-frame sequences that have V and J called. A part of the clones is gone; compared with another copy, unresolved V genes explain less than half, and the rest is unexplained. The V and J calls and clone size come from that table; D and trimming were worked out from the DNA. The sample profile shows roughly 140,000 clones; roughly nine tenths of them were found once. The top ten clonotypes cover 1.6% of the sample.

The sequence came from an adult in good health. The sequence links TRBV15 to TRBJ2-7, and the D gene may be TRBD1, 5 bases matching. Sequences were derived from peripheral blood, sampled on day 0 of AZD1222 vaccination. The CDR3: CATSRGQLYEQYF. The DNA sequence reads TGTGCCACCAGCAGAGGACAGCTCTACGAGCAGTACTTC.